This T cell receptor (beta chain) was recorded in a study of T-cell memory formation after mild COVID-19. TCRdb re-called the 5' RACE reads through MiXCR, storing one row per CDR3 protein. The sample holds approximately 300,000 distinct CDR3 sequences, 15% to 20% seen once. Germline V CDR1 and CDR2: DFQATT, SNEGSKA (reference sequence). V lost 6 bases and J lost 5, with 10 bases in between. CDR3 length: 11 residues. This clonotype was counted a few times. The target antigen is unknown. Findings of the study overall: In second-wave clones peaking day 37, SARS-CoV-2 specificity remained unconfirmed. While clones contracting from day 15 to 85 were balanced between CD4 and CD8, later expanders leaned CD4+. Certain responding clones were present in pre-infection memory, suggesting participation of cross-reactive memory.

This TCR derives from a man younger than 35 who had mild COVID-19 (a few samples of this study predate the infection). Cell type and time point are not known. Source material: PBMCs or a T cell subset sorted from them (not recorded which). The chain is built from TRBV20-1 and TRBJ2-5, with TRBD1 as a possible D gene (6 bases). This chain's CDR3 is CSAEDRETQYF. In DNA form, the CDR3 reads TGCAGTGCGGAAGACAGGGAGACCCAGTACTTC.